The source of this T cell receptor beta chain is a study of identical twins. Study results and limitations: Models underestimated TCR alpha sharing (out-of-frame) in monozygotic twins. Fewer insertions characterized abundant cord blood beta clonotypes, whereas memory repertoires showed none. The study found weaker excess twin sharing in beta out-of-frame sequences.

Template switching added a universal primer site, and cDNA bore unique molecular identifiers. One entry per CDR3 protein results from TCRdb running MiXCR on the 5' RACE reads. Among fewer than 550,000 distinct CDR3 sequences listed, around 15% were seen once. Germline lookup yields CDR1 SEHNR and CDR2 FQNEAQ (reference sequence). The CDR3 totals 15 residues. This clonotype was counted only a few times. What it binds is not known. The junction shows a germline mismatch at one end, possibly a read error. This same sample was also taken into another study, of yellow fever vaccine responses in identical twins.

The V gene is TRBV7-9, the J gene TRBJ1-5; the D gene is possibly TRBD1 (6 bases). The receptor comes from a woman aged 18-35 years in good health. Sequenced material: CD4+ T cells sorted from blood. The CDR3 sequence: CASSASGRDNQPQHF. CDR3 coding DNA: TGTGCCAGCAGCGCAAGTGGACGGGACAATCAGCCCCAACATTTT. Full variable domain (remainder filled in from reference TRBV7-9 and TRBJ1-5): DTGVSQNPRHKITKRGQNVTFRCDPISEHNRLYWYRQTLGQGPEFLTYFQNEAQLEKSRLLSDRFSAERPKGSFSTLEIQRTEQGDSAMYLCASSASGRDNQPQHFGDGTRLSIL.